The 27 T cell receptor beta chains listed next were all sequenced from one sample in a study of blood T cell repertoires in COVID-19. The protocol was immunoSEQ multiplex PCR, while the TCRdb copy is restricted to in-frame clones and leaves out a portion. Among around 250,000 clones listed, approximately 88% were seen once. Sequenced input: PBMCs or T cells enriched from blood (not recorded which). All receptors come from a woman aged 40 to 49 who had been exposed to COVID-19.

The chain employs TRBV7-2 and TRBJ1-3; the D gene is possibly TRBD1 (6 bases). CDR3 length: 13 amino acids. The V end lost 5 bases, the J end lost 3 bases, and 8 bases lay between the germline ends. Germline assignment: CDR1 SGHTA and CDR2 FQGNSA. DNA for the CDR3: TGTGCCAGCAGCGTGGACAGTGGAAACACCATATATTTT. Its translation is CASSVDSGNTIYF. The entire variable domain, with the rest obtained from reference TRBV7-2 and TRBJ1-3, is as follows: GAGVSQSPSNKVTEKGKDVELRCDPISGHTALYWYRQSLGQGLEFLIYFQGNSAPDKSGLPSDRFSAERTGGSVSTLTIQRTQQEDSAVYLCASSVDSGNTIYFGEGSWLTVV.

In this sample, this clone turned up once. The V and J genes are TRBV28 and TRBJ1-6, with 7 bases lining up with TRBD1. CDR3 length: 15 amino acids. Trimming took 3 bases from V and 12 from J; bases not matched to a gene: 11. Germline V gene data show CDR1 as MDHEN and CDR2 as SYDVKM. CDR3 coding DNA: TGTGCCAGCAGTTTCCGGCCCGGGACAGCTCAACCCCTCCACTTT. It specifies CASSFRPGTAQPLHF.

This clone turned up a few times. This rearrangement joins TRBV5-4 to TRBJ1-6; D unresolved. Trimming took off 4 bases at V and 0 bases at J, with 11 bases between the two ends. Germline CDR1 SGHNT, CDR2 YYREEE (reference sequence). CDR3 length: 16 residues. The CDR3 nucleotides are TGTGCCAGCAGCCAGGCCTCGAGCTCCTATAATTCACCCCTCCACTTT. Translation: CASSQASSSYNSPLHF.

This chain links TRBV27 with TRBJ1-6; a possible D gene is TRBD1 (6 bases). CDR3 length: 16 amino acids. Trimming removed 1 base at V and 13 bases at J, with 20 bases between. CDR1 MNHEY and CDR2 SMNVEV come from the germline V gene (reference sequence). The chain's CDR3 is CASSLYPSGALLPLHF. The CDR3 DNA is TGTGCCAGCAGTTTATACCCCTCAGGGGCCCTCCTGCCCCTCCACTTT.

The chain has TRBV19 and TRBJ2-5; 14 nucleotides line up with TRBD2. The CDR3 has 16 amino acids. Germline trimming cut 5 bases from V and 4 bases from J; bases unmatched to any gene: 6. In germline, CDR1 is LNHDA, CDR2 SQIVND (reference sequence). The CDR3 DNA reads as TGTGCCAGTAGTGCTCTGACTAGCGGGGGGGGAGAGACCCAGTACTTC. Protein product: CASSALTSGGGETQYF.

The rearrangement joins TRBV9 to TRBJ2-3; possible D gene TRBD2, 6 bases. The CDR3 extends over 15 amino acids. Germline CDR1 and CDR2: SGDLS and YYNGEE. Between the trimmed V and J ends, which lost 1 base and 9 bases, there was a span of 18 bases. CDR3 residues: CASSVSMEGRGTQYF. The CDR3 nucleotides are TGTGCCAGCAGCGTAAGCATGGAGGGAAGAGGAACGCAGTATTTT.

The genes are TRBV9 and TRBJ2-1; D not certain. Germline-derived CDR1 and CDR2 are SGDLS and YYNGEE. The CDR3 extends over 11 amino acids. Trimming removed 0 bases from V and 7 bases from J, with 2 bases in between. The CDR3 protein is CASSVANEQFF. DNA of the CDR3: TGTGCCAGCAGCGTAGCTAATGAGCAGTTCTTC.

The CDR3 nucleotides are TGTGCCACCAGTGATTATGGCGCAGGAGATACGCAGTATTTT. Translating it yields CATSDYGAGDTQYF. This sequence joins TRBV24-1 and TRBJ2-3; D gene ambiguous. This CDR3 is built from 14 residues. With 2 bases removed from V and 5 bases from J, the gap between germline ends came to 10 bases. Germline CDR1 reads KGHDR; CDR2 reads SFDVKD.

V usage is TRBV5-4 and J usage is TRBJ1-4, with 8 nucleotides matching TRBD1. V dropped 3 bases and J dropped 7; count of bases not matched to a gene: 11. CDR1 and CDR2 from the germline V gene are SGHNT and YYREEE (reference sequence). The CDR3 length is 16 residues. CDR3 coding DNA: TGTGCCAGCAGCTCCGGGACAGGTGTGGACGGTGAAAAACTGTTTTTT. Its protein product is CASSSGTGVDGEKLFF.

V gene TRBV7-9 combines with J gene TRBJ1-4; D uncertain. V was trimmed by 1 base and J by 7 bases, leaving 13 bases between them. Germline loops: CDR1 SEHNR, CDR2 FQNEAQ (reference sequence). The CDR3 has 15 residues. The CDR3 sequence is CASSLEQADGEKLFF. For the CDR3, the DNA is TGTGCCAGCAGCTTAGAGCAGGCAGACGGTGAAAAACTGTTTTTT.

V usage is TRBV10-3 and J usage is TRBJ1-1, with a weak D call TRBD1 (5 bases). The CDR3 is 13 residues long. V dropped 8 bases and J dropped 1 base, with 11 bases sitting between them. Germline V gene lookup returns CDR1 ENHRY and CDR2 SYGVKD. CDR3 region: CAISTQGNTEAFF. The CDR3, as DNA: TGTGCCATCTCTACTCAGGGGAACACTGAAGCTTTCTTT.

This chain uses TRBV7-2 with TRBJ1-4; TRBD1 aligns across 11 bases. The CDR3 is made up of 16 amino acids. V shed 1 base and J 7 bases; nucleotides not matched to a gene: 5. CDR1 and CDR2 (germline): SGHTA, FQGNSA. The CDR3 nucleotides are TGTGCCAGCAGCTTAGGCACCGGGACAGGGGGTGAAAAACTGTTTTTT. As protein: CASSLGTGTGGEKLFF.

The rearrangement uses TRBV3-1 (or the pseudogene TRBV3-2) and TRBJ2-3, with 8 bases identical to TRBD2. The CDR3 length is 16 residues. The V and J ends lost 5 bases and 0 bases, in that order; junction bases with no gene match: 7. Germline CDR1 reads LGHDT; CDR2 reads YNNKEL (reference sequence). CDR3 in amino acids: CASSWTSQASTDTQYF. The CDR3, as DNA: TGTGCCAGCAGCTGGACTAGCCAAGCTAGCACAGATACGCAGTATTTT.

The chain links TRBV24-1 to TRBJ2-3; 9 positions agree with TRBD1. This CDR3 comprises 18 residues. The germline V gene encodes CDR1 KGHDR and CDR2 SFDVKD. V gave up 4 bases and J gave up 1 base; unmatched junction bases: 11. CDR3 loop: CATSEPYPRDRGTDTQYF. The CDR3 nucleotides read TGTGCCACCAGTGAACCCTACCCCCGGGACAGGGGCACAGATACGCAGTATTTT.

This CDR3 reads CASSVKGHYEQYF. CDR3 bases: TGTGCCAGCAGCGTAAAAGGACACTACGAGCAGTACTTC. J is TRBJ2-7 and V is TRBV14; D is perhaps TRBD1 (5 bases). The V gene lost 5 bases and the J gene lost 3 bases, with 11 bases spanning the gap. Germline V gene data show CDR1 as SGHDN and CDR2 as FVKESK. This CDR3 is 13 amino acids long.

V usage is TRBV7-9 and J usage is TRBJ1-6; 7 bases fit TRBD1. From germline, CDR1 is SEHNR and CDR2 FQNEAQ (reference sequence). J gave up 5 bases and V 0 bases, and 7 bases lay outside the gene matches. The CDR3 totals 17 residues. The CDR3 loop reads CASSLATGTADNSPLHF. CDR3 nucleotide sequence: TGTGCCAGCAGCTTAGCCACCGGGACAGCGGATAATTCACCCCTCCACTTT.

The chain has TRBV3-1 (or the pseudogene TRBV3-2) and TRBJ2-5, with D tentatively TRBD1 (5 bases). V shed 1 base and J shed 7 bases, with 25 bases lying between them. Germline V gene lookup returns CDR1 LGHDT and CDR2 YNNKEL (reference sequence). The CDR3 spans 18 residues. The CDR3, as DNA: TGTGCCAGCAGCCAAGTCCAGAGAGCAGGGTTAATGTTGGGGACCCAGTACTTC. Amino acids: CASSQVQRAGLMLGTQYF.

This chain joins TRBV19 and TRBJ2-1; the D gene is possibly TRBD2 (5 bases). The CDR3 length is 13 residues. Between the trimmed V and J ends, which lost 3 bases and 3 bases, there was a span of 6 bases. CDR1 is LNHDA and CDR2 is SQIVND in the germline V gene (reference sequence). CDR3 bases: TGTGCCAGTAGTATGGAGGTCTACAATGAGCAGTTCTTC. This gives the protein CASSMEVYNEQFF.

The rearrangement uses TRBV15 and TRBJ2-1; tentative D call: TRBD1 (5 bases). Between the trimmed V and J ends, which lost 1 base and 4 bases, there was a span of 14 bases. The CDR3 is made up of 16 amino acids. The germline V gene has CDR1 LNHNV and CDR2 YYDKDF (reference sequence). The CDR3 DNA is TGTGCCACCAGCAGAGGCGACAGTTTTTCGTACAATGAGCAGTTCTTC. Translation: CATSRGDSFSYNEQFF.

The genes are TRBV7-2 and TRBJ2-3; D unresolved. This CDR3 is built from 15 residues. V was cut by 5 bases and J by 2 bases, with 14 bases left in between. Germline CDR1 SGHTA, CDR2 FQGNSA. The CDR3: CASSLSASNTDTQYF. CDR3 bases: TGTGCCAGCAGCCTATCAGCGTCCAACACAGATACGCAGTATTTT.

The CDR3 sequence: CASSIVGARVYNEQFF. CDR3 DNA sequence: TGTGCCAGTAGTATAGTGGGGGCGCGCGTTTACAATGAGCAGTTCTTC. This rearrangement joins TRBV19 to TRBJ2-1; D may be TRBD1 (6 bases). Germline loops: CDR1 LNHDA, CDR2 SQIVND (reference sequence). Trimming took off 1 base at V and 4 bases at J, with 14 bases between the two ends. This CDR3 is 16 amino acids long.

The J gene is TRBJ1-2, the V gene TRBV6-2 or TRBV6-3, with D hard to call. The CDR3 spans 12 residues. Germline CDR1 reads MNHEY; CDR2 reads SVGEGT. The ends were cut back, 2 bases at V and 4 bases at J, with 5 bases in the middle. The CDR3 DNA sequence: TGTGCCAGCAGTTACCGGGTCTATGGCTACACCTTC. It encodes CASSYRVYGYTF.

The chain is built from TRBV6-5 and TRBJ2-7; D is ambiguous. The germline V gene encodes CDR1 MNHEY and CDR2 SVGAGI. This CDR3 contains 13 residues. V was shortened by 6 bases and J by 1 base, with 10 bases between the two germline ends. The DNA for the CDR3 is TGTGCCAGCAGGAGAGGTATTTCCTACGAGCAGTACGTC. Its protein is CASRRGISYEQYV.

J is TRBJ2-3 and V is TRBV29-1, with 7 bases aligning to TRBD2. The germline CDR1 and CDR2 sequences are SQVTM and ANQGSEA. Losses at the gene ends were 5 bases for V and 0 bases for J; bases not matched to a gene: 5. The length of the CDR3 is 14 residues. Written as DNA, the CDR3 is TGCAGCGTTACACTAGCGACTAGCACAGATACGCAGTATTTT. This encodes CSVTLATSTDTQYF.

Note on this clone: Other DNA sequences from this sample encode an identical CDR3 as well. J is TRBJ2-7 and V is TRBV7-2; D is undetermined. V lost 4 bases and J lost 3, with 4 bases in between. Germline V gives CDR1 SGHTA, CDR2 FQGNSA. The CDR3 covers 11 residues. The CDR3 DNA reads TGTGCCAGCAGCTCTCTCTACGAGCAGTACTTC. This sequence encodes CASSSLYEQYF.

The chain joins TRBV19 to TRBJ2-7; 7 bases fit TRBD1. The CDR3 has 15 residues. Germline V gene sequence: CDR1 LNHDA, CDR2 SQIVND (reference sequence). V trimming: 3 bases; J trimming: 4 bases; junction bases outside the gene matches: 9. DNA of the CDR3: TGTGCCAGTAGTATTCAGGGGGTTCCGTTATACGAGCAGTACTTC. It codes for CASSIQGVPLYEQYF.

The chain is built from TRBV29-1 and TRBJ2-5; D is undetermined. Trimming left V 3 bases short and J 5 bases short, with 7 bases between. The germline V gene encodes CDR1 SQVTM and CDR2 ANQGSEA. This CDR3 has 11 residues. Written as DNA, the CDR3 is TGCAGCGTTGATCCCCGTGAGACCCAGTACTTC. It is translated as CSVDPRETQYF.